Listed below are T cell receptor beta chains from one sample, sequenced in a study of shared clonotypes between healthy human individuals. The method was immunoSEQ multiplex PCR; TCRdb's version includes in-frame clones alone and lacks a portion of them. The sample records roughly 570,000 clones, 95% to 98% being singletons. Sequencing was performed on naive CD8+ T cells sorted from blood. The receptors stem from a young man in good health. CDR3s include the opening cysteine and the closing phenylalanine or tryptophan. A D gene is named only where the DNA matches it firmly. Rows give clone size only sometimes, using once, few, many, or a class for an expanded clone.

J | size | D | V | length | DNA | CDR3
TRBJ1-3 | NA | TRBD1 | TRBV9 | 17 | TGTGCCAGCAGCACCAGGACAGGGGAATATGCTGGAAACACCATATATTTT | CASSTRTGEYAGNTIYF
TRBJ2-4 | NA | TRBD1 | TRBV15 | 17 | TGTGCCACCAGCAGGTTAGACAGGGGCCCTGACGAAAACATTCAGTACTTC | CATSRLDRGPDENIQYF
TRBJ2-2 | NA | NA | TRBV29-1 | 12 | TGCAGCGTTGAGGGAAACACCGGGGAGCTGTTTTTT | CSVEGNTGELFF
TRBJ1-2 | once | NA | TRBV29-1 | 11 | TGCAGCGTTGATGGCTCTTATGGCTACACCTTC | CSVDGSYGYTF
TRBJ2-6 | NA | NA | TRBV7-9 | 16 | TGTGCCAGCAGCTCTATCAGGGGTTCTGGGGCCAACGTCCTGACTTTC | CASSSIRGSGANVLTF
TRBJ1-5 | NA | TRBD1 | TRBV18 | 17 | TGTGCCAGCTCACCAGAATACGGGGCAGGGGGCAGCCAGCCCCAGCATTTT | CASSPEYGAGGSQPQHF
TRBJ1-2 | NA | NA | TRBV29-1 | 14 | TGCAGCGTTGAAGATCCAGGCTCCCGGCGGGGCTACACCTTC | CSVEDPGSRRGYTF
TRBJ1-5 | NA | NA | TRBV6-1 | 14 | TGTGCCAGCACTGATTATGGGAGCAATCAGCCCCAGCATTTT | CASTDYGSNQPQHF
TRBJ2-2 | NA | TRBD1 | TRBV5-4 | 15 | TGTGCCAGCAGCTCGACAGGGGAAAGCACCGGGGAGCTGTTTTTT | CASSSTGESTGELFF
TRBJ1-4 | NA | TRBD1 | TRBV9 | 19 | TGTGCCAGCAGCGTCGACAGGGGTGGGGACTTTGCAACTAATGAAAAACTGTTTTTT | CASSVDRGGDFATNEKLFF
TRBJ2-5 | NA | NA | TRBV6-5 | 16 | TGTGCCAGCAGTTACTCGTCTGGGGGGCGCGGGGAGACCCAGTACTTC | CASSYSSGGRGETQYF
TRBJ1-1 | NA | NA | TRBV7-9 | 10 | TGTGCCAGCAGCTTAGGATCAGCTTTCTTT | CASSLGSAFF
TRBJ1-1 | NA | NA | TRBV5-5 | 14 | TGTGCCAGCAGCCCACCCACGGGGGCGGCTGAAGCTTTCTTT | CASSPPTGAAEAFF
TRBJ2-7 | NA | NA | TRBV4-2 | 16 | TGTGCCAGCAGCCAACGTACGGGGCCTCTAGTCTACGAGCAGTACTTC | CASSQRTGPLVYEQYF
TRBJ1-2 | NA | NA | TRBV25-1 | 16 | TGTGCCAGCAGTCCAGGAGTTGGGGCGCCCATCTATGGCTACACCTTC | CASSPGVGAPIYGYTF